The clone carrying this T cell receptor beta chain was found many times. Its specificity is unknown. The time point: newly diagnosed GD, antithyroid drugs for less than 3 months. Making the TCR library involved RNA that had been extracted from PBMCs. This record comes from a study of regulatory T cells in long-lasting Graves disease. Points from the study as a whole: The number of shared public clonotypes was higher in persistent patients (roughly 3,000) than new patients (approximately 1,000). Persistent disease exhibited a predilection for TRBV28, TRBJ1-2 and TRBJ2-5. Small sample size may have lowered accuracy.

There are 16 residues in the CDR3. V was pared by 0 bases and J by 2 bases, with 4 bases of the junction left unmatched. The germline V gene encodes CDR1 MNHEY and CDR2 SVGEGT. iRepertoire HTBI primers and Arm-PCR of CDR3 regions built TCR beta libraries. In TCRdb, the multiplex PCR reads were re-called with MiXCR into one record per CDR3 protein. The sample contains more than 300,000 distinct CDR3 sequences, 15% to 18% of which appear only once. The sequencing here drew on peripheral blood mononuclear cells (PBMCs), taken at new diagnosis, from a patient treated with antithyroid drugs. The gene calls are TRBV6-2 or TRBV6-3 and TRBJ2-5, with 9 bases fitting TRBD1. This receptor was obtained from a female donor with Graves disease. The DNA of the CDR3 is TGTGCCAGCAGTTACTCTGGGACAGGGTGGCAAGAGACCCAGTACTTC. It encodes CASSYSGTGWQETQYF.